The clone carrying this TCR beta chain was counted only a few times. Its antigen remains unidentified. This entry belongs to a study of T cells after yellow fever vaccination. Study-wide points: The secondary response showed a weaker magnitude and a faster peak, day 5 versus 15.

This CDR3 is built from 17 residues. TCR cDNA was made by 5'RACE template switching, adding a universal primer site and UMIs. TCRdb reprocessed the 5' RACE reads via MiXCR and lists one record per CDR3 protein. The sample consists of 340,000 or so distinct CDR3 sequences, approximately 12% of them appearing once. The source was CD4+ T cells sorted from PBMCs, collected 15 days after the yellow fever booster vaccination. The chain uses TRBV21-1 and TRBJ2-7; the table's D call, TRBD1, has no DNA check behind it. TRBV21-1 is deemed a pseudogene. The source is a man aged 18 to 30 who received the YFV17D yellow fever vaccine. Written as DNA, the CDR3 is TGTGCCAGCAGGACAGGGGGAACAAAGGAATGCTCCTACGAGCAGTACGTC. Its translation: CASRTGGTKECSYEQYV.